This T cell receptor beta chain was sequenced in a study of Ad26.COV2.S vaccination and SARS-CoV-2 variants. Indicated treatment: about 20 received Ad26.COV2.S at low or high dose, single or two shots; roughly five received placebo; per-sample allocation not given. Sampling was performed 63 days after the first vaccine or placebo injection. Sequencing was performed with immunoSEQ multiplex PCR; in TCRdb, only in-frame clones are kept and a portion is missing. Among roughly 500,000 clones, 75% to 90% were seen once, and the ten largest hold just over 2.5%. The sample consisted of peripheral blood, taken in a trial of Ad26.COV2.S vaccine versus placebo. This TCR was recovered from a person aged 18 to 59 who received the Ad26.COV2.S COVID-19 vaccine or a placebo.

This CDR3 reads CASSGGRSTGELFF. In DNA, the CDR3 is TGCGCCAGCAGTGGGGGAAGAAGCACCGGGGAGCTGTTTTTT. V is TRBV10-1 and J is TRBJ2-2; D is ambiguous. Trimming shortened V by 4 bases and J by 4 bases, and 10 bases separated the two germline ends. Germline V gene sequence: CDR1 WNHNN, CDR2 SYGVQD (reference sequence). The CDR3 extends over 14 amino acids.